Below, one T cell receptor (beta chain) is given with its context. Antigen: not known. CDR1 and CDR2 (germline): ENHRY, SYGVKD. The V and J ends lost 2 bases and 4 bases, in that order; junction bases with no gene match: 6. The CDR3 covers 16 residues. The PCR was carried out with 60 Vbeta primers and 13 Jbeta primers. Libraries were prepared by immunoSEQ multiplex PCR; TCRdb keeps only in-frame clonotypes and omits some of them. The table lists 100,000 to 150,000 clones, more than 65% of them singletons. The source of the sample is a study of cytomegalovirus exposure and HLA in healthy donors. Overall study results and limits: Most TCR sequences were uncommon, yet certain public TCRs appeared in many donors. Cytomegalovirus status was reportedly diagnosed by the classifier with high specificity and sensitivity. Highly shared sequence variants in one cluster were likely a sequencing artifact.

Sequencing was performed on PBMCs. The V gene is TRBV10-3, the J gene TRBJ2-2, with 8 bases matching TRBD2. The sequence derives from a woman between 18 and 29 years old in good health and CMV-seropositive. The CDR3 reads CAISEPGGGPTGELFF. CDR3 bases: TGTGCCATCAGTGAGCCCGGGGGGGGCCCCACCGGGGAGCTGTTTTTT.